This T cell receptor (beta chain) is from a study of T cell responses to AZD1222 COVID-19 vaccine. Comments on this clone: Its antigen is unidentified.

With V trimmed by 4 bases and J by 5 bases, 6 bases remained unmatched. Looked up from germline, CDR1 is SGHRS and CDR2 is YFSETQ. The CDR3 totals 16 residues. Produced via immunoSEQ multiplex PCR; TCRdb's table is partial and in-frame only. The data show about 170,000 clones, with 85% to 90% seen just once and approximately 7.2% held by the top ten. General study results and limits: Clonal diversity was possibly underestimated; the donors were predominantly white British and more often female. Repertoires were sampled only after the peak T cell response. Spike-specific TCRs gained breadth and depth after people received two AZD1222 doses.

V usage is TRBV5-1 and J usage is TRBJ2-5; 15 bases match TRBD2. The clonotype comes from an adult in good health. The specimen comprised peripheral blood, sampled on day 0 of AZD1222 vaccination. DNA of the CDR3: TGCGCCAGCAGCAGGACTAGCGGGGGGGCCGTGGAGACCCAGTACTTC. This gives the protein CASSRTSGGAVETQYF.